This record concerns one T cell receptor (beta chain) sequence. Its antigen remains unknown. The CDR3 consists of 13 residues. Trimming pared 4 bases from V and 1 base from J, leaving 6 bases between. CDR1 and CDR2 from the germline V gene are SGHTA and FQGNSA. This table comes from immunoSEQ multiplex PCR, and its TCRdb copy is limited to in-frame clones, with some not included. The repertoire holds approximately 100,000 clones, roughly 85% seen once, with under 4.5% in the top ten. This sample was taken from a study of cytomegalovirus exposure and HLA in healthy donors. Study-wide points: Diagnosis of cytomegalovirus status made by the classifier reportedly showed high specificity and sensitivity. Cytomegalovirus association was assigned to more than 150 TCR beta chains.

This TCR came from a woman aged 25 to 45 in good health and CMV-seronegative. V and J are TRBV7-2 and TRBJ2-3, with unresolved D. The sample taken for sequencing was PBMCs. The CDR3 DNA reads TGTGCCAGCAGCTCTCAGGGCACAGATACGCAGTATTTT. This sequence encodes CASSSQGTDTQYF.